The present entry profiles one T cell receptor beta chain with its context. The CDR3 totals 15 residues. From germline, CDR1 is DFQATT and CDR2 SNEGSKA (reference sequence). V lost 3 bases, J lost 0 bases, and 12 bases lay in between. Profiling relied on immunoSEQ multiplex PCR, and the TCRdb table lists in-frame clones only, not all of them. The data hold roughly 120,000 clones, with around 87% observed a single time. These data originate in a study of control samples from healthy donors and cancer patients. This chain joins TRBV20-1 and TRBJ2-4, with a possible D match to TRBD1 (5 bases). The specimen was PBMCs. This receptor was obtained from a woman aged 60 to 75 with lung cancer. CDR3 sequence (DNA): TGCAGTGCTAGTGACAGTTTGCTAGCCAAAAACATTCAGTACTTC. Translating gives CSASDSLLAKNIQYF.